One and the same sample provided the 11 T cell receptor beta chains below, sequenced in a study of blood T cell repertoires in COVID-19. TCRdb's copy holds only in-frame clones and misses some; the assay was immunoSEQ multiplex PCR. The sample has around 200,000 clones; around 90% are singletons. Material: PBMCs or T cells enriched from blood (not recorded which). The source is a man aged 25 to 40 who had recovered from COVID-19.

CDR3 DNA: TGTGCCAGCAGCTCGGGAGATGGGTACGAGCAGTACTTC. Translated: CASSSGDGYEQYF. This chain uses TRBV5-4 with TRBJ2-7; possible D gene TRBD2, 6 bases. Germline V gives CDR1 SGHNT, CDR2 YYREEE (reference sequence). With 3 bases removed from V and 4 bases from J, the gap between germline ends came to 11 bases. The CDR3 sequence is 13 residues long.

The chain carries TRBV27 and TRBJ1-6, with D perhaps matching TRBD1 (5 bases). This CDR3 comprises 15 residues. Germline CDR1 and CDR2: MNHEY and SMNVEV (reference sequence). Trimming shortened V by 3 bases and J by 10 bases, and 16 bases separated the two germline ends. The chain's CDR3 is CASSFEEGPGSPLHF. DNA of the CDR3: TGTGCCAGCAGTTTCGAGGAGGGGCCTGGGTCACCCCTCCACTTT.

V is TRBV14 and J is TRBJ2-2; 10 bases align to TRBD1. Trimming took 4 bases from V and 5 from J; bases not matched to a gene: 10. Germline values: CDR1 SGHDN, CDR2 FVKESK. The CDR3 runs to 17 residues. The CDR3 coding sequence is TGTGCCAGCAGCCCGTTCGACAGGGGGCCTGTAACCGGGGAGCTGTTTTTT. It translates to CASSPFDRGPVTGELFF.

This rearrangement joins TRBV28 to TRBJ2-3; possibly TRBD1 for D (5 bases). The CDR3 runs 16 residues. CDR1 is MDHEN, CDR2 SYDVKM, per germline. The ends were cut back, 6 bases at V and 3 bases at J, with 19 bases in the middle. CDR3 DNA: TGTGCCAGCAGCCCAACGACAGCAGCAGAGACAGATACGCAGTATTTT. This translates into CASSPTTAAETDTQYF.

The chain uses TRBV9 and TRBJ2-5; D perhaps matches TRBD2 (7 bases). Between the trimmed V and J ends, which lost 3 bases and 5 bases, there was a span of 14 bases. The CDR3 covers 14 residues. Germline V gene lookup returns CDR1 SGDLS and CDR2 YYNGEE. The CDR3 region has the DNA TGTGCCAGCAGCGGTGGGGGGGCGAGTGAGACCCAGTACTTC. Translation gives CASSGGGASETQYF.

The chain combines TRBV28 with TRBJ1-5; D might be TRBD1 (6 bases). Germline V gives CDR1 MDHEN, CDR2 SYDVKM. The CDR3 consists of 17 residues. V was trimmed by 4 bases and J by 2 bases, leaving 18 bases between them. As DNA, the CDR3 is TGTGCCAGCAGTTCGGTCCAGGGGCCCGGACGCAATCAGCCCCAGCATTTT. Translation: CASSSVQGPGRNQPQHF.

CDR3: CASSLEGLPNEKLFF. The CDR3 DNA reads TGCGCCAGCAGCCTGGAGGGCCTCCCTAATGAAAAACTGTTTTTT. The rearrangement uses TRBV4-3 and TRBJ1-4; D unclear. V gave up 4 bases and J gave up 3 bases, with 12 bases separating them. The germline CDR1 and CDR2 sequences are LGHNA and YSLEER. This CDR3 contains 15 residues.

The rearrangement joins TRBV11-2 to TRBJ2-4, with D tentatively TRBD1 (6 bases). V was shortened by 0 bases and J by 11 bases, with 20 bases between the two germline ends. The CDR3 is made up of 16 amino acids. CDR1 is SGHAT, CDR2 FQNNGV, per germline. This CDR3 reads CASSLDLVIAAGVQYF. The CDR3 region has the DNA TGTGCCAGCAGCTTAGATCTCGTAATCGCCGCAGGGGTTCAGTACTTC.

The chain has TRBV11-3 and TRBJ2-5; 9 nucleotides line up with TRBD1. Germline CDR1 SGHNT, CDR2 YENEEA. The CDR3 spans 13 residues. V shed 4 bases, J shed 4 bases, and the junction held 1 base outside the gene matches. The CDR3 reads CASSSGQGETQYF. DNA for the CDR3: TGTGCCAGCAGCTCGGGACAGGGAGAGACCCAGTACTTC. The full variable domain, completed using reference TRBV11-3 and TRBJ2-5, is EAGVVQSPRYKIIEKKQPVAFWCNPISGHNTLYWYLQNLGQGPELLIRYENEEAVDDSQLPKDRFSAERLKGVDSTLKIQPAELGDSAVYLCASSSGQGETQYFGPGTRLLVL.

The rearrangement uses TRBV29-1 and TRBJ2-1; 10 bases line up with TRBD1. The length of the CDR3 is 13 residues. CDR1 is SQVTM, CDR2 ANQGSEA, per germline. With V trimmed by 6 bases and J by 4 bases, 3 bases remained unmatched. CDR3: CSVRTGGYNEQFF. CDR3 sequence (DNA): TGCAGCGTAAGGACAGGGGGTTACAATGAGCAGTTCTTC.

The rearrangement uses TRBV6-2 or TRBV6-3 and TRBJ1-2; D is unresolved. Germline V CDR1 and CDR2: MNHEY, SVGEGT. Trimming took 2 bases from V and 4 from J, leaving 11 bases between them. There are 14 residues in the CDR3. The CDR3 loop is CASSYADTSYGYTF. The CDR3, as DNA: TGTGCCAGCAGTTACGCGGATACCAGCTATGGCTACACCTTC.